This TCR beta chain is drawn from a study of T cell repertoires in ileal Crohn's disease. Study at large: Biopsies of the neoterminal ileum at postoperative colonoscopy form M6 samples.

Time point of the sample: neoterminal ileum biopsy at postoperative endoscopy, about 6 months after surgery. About this clone itself: Antigen unknown.

Germline V gene data show CDR1 as SGHRS and CDR2 as YFSETQ. Trimming shortened V by 2 bases and J by 0 bases, and 8 bases separated the two germline ends. The CDR3 is made up of 14 amino acids. Sequencing was performed with immunoSEQ multiplex PCR; in TCRdb, only in-frame clones are kept and a portion is missing. In the table there are around 10,000 clones, around 75% of which are singletons. Whole-study findings and limits: Endoscopy was done a median around 6.4 months after surgery. Active smokers at surgery had more clonal expansions than non-smokers. Clonality above 26.8% at surgery always came with endoscopic recurrence.

Sequencing was done on a sample of ileal tissue. This chain joins TRBV5-1 and TRBJ1-1, with a tentative D call TRBD1 (6 bases). This clonotype was obtained from an adult with Crohn's disease. In DNA form, the CDR3 reads TGCGCCAGCAGCTTCAGGGACATGAACACTGAAGCTTTCTTT. It codes for CASSFRDMNTEAFF.